This T cell receptor (beta chain) was found in a study of T-cell reconstitution after alpha-beta-depleted transplantation in children. A library of TCRbeta sequences, prepared with unique molecular identifiers, was generated. A single record per CDR3 protein comes from TCRdb applying MiXCR to the PCR reads. The profile shows 200,000 to 250,000 distinct CDR3 sequences, approximately 12% of them singletons. Trimming cost V 2 bases and J 6 bases, with 12 bases left between them. CDR3 length: 13 amino acids. Germline V gene sequence: CDR1 SGHRS, CDR2 YFSETQ. This clonotype was counted only a few times. This clonotype originated in a human donor who donated a stem cell graft to a child with acute lymphoblastic leukemia. The chain couples TRBV5-1 to TRBJ2-7, with D perhaps matching TRBD1 or TRBD2 (6 bases each). Sequenced here: PBMCs from the stem cell graft donor, sampled from the stem cell graft. The CDR3 DNA sequence: TGCGCCAGCAGCTTAAAGGGGGGTACCGAGCAGTACTTC. It specifies CASSLKGGTEQYF.